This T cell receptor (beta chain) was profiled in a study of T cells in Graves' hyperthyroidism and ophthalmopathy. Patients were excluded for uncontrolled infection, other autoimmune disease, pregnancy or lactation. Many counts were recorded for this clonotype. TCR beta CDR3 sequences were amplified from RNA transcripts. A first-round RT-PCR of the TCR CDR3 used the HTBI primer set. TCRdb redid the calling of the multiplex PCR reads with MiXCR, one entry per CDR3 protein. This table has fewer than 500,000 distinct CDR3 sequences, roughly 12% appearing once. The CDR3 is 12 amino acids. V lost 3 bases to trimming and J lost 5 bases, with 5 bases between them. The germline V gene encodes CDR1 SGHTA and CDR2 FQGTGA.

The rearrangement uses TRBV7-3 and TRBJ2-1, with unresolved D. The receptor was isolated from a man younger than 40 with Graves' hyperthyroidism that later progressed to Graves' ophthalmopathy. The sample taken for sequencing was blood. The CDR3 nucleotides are TGTGCCAGCAGCTTCCGAAACAATGAGCAGTTCTTC. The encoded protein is CASSFRNNEQFF. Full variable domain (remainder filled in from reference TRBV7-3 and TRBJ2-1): GAGVSQTPSNKVTEKGKYVELRCDPISGHTALYWYRQSLGQGPEFLIYFQGTGAADDSGLPNDRFFAVRPEGSVSTLKIQRTERGDSAVYLCASSFRNNEQFFGPGTRLTVL.